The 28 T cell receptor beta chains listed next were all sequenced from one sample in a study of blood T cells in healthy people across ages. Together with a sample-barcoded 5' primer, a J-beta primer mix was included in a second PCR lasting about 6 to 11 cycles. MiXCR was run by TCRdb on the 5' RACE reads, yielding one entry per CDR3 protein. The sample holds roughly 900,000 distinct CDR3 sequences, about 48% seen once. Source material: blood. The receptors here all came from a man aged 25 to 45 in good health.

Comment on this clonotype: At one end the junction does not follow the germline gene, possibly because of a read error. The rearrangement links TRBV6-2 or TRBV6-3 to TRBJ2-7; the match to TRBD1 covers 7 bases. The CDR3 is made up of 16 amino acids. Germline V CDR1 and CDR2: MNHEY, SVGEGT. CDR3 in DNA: TGTGCCAGCAGTTACCCCCGGGACAGCGGAACCTACGGGCAGTACTTC. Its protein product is CASSYPRDSGTYGQYF.

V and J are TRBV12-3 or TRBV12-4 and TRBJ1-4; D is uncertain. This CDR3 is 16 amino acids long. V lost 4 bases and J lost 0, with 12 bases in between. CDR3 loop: CASSSAGSTTNEKLFF. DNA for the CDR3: TGTGCCAGCAGTTCGGCGGGCAGCACAACTAATGAAAAACTGTTTTTT.

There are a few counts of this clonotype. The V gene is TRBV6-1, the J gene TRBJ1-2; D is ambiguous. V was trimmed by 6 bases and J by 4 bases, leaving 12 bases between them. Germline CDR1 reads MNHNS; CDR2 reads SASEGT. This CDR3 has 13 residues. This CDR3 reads CASSRDGPYGYTF. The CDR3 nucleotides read TGTGCCAGCAGCCGAGACGGACCCTATGGCTACACCTTC.

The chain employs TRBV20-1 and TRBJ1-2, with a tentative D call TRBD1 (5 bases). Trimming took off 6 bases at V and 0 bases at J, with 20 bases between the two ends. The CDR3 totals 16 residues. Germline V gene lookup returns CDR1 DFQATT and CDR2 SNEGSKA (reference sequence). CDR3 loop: CSANNLRDLANYGYTF. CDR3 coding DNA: TGCAGTGCGAATAACCTCCGGGACCTAGCTAACTATGGCTACACCTTC.

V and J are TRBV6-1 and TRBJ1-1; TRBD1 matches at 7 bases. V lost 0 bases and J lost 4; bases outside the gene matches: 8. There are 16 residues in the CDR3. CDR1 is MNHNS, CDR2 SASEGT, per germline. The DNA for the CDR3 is TGTGCCAGCAGTGAAGCGGCAGGGGGGGGAGGCACTGAAGCTTTCTTT. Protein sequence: CASSEAAGGGGTEAFF.

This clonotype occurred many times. The CDR3 reads CASSLLAEQYF. In nucleotides, the CDR3 is TGTGCCAGCAGCTTACTGGCCGAGCAGTACTTC. The V call is TRBV7-2, the J call TRBJ2-5, with D uncertain. TRBJ2-7 explains the end of the DNA better; the J call may be wrong. This CDR3 has 11 residues. Germline loops: CDR1 SGHTA, CDR2 FQGNSA.

CDR3 nucleotides: TGTGCCAGCTCACCAACCAGGTCTGGGGCCAACGTCCTGACTTTC. Translating gives CASSPTRSGANVLTF. V and J are TRBV18 and TRBJ2-6; D gene ambiguous. The CDR3 runs 15 residues. CDR1 is KGHSH, CDR2 LQKENI, per germline. V gave up 2 bases and J gave up 1 base, with 6 bases separating them.

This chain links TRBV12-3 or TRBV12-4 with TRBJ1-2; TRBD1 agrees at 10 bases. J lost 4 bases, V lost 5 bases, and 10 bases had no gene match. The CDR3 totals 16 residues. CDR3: CASSLPSTGGSYGYTF. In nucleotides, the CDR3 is TGTGCCAGCAGTCTACCCTCGACAGGGGGCTCCTATGGCTACACCTTC.

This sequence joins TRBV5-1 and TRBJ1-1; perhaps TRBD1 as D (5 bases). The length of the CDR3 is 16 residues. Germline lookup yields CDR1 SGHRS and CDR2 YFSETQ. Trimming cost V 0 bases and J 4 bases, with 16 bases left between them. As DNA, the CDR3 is TGCGCCAGCAGCTTGGCCCCGGGGGGGTCGGGCACTGAAGCTTTCTTT. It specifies CASSLAPGGSGTEAFF.

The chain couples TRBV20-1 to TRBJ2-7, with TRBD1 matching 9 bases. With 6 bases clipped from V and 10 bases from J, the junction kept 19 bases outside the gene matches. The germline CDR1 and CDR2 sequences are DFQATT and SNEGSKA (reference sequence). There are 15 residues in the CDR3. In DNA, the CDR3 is TGCAGTGCCAACGGTTGGACAGGGGACCCGAGGTCCCAGTACTTC. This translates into CSANGWTGDPRSQYF.

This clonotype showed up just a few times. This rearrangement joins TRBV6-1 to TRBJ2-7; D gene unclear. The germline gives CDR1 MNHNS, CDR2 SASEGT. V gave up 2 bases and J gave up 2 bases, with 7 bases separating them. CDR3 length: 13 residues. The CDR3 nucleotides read TGTGCCAGCAGTGAACAGCTTACCTACGAGCAGTACTTC. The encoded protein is CASSEQLTYEQYF.

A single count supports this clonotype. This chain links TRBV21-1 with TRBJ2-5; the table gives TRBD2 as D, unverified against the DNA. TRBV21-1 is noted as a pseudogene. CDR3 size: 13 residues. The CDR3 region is CATRELEGETQYF. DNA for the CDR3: TGTGCCACCCGTGAGCTAGAGGGAGAGACCCAGTACTTC.

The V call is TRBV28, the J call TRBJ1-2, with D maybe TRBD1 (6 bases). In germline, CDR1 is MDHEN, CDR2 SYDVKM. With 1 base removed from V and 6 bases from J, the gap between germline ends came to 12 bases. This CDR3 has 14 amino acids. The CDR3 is CASSLSGGRNGYTF. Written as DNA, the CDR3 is TGTGCCAGCAGTTTATCGGGGGGGCGGAATGGCTACACCTTC.

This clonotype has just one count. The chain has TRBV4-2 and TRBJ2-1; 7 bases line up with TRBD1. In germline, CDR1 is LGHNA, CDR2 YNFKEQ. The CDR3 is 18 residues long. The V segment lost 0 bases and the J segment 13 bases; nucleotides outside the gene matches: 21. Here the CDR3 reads CASSQEGALAGGQETQFF. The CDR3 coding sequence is TGTGCCAGCAGCCAAGAAGGGGCGCTAGCAGGGGGTCAGGAGACCCAGTTCTTC.

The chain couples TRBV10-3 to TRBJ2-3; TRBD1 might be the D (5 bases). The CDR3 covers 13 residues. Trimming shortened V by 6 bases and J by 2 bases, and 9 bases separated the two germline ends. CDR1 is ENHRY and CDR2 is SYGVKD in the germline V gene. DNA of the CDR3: TGTGCCATCAGGGACACTTCCACAGATACGCAGTATTTT. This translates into CAIRDTSTDTQYF.

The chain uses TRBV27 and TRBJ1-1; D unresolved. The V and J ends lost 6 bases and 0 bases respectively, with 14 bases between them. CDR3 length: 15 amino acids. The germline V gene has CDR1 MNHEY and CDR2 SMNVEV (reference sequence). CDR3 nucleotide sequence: TGTGCCAGCAGCTTGGACCGAATCATGAACACTGAAGCTTTCTTT. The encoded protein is CASSLDRIMNTEAFF.

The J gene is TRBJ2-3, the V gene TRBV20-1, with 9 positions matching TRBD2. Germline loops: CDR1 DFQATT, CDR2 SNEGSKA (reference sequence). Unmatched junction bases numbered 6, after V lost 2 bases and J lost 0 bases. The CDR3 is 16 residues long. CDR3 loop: CSARRAGGQSTDTQYF. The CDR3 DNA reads TGCAGTGCTAGAAGGGCGGGGGGGCAGAGCACAGATACGCAGTATTTT.

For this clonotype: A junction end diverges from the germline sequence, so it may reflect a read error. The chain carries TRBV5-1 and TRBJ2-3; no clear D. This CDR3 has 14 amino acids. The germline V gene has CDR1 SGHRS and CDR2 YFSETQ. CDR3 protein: CTSRQGQGTDTQYF. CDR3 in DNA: TGCACCAGCCGACAAGGCCAGGGCACAGATACGCAGTATTTT.

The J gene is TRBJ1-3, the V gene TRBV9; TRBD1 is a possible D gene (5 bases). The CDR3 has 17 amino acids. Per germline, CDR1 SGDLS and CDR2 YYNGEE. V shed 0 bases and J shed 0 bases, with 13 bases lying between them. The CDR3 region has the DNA TGTGCCAGCAGCGTAGAGGGGAGACTAAACTCTGGAAACACCATATATTTT. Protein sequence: CASSVEGRLNSGNTIYF.

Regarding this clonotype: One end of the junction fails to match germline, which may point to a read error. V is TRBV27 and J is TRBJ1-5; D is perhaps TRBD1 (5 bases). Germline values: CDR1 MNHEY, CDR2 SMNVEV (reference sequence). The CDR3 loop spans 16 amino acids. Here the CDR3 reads CTSSLSATEYHQPQHF. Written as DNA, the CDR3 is TGTACCAGCAGTTTATCCGCGACAGAATATCATCAGCCCCAGCATTTT.

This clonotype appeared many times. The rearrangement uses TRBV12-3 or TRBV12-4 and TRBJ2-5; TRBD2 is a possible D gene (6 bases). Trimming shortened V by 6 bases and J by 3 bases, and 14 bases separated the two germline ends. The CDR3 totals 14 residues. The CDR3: CASRSGTGEETQYF. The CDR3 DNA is TGTGCCAGCAGATCCGGGACGGGGGAAGAGACCCAGTACTTC.

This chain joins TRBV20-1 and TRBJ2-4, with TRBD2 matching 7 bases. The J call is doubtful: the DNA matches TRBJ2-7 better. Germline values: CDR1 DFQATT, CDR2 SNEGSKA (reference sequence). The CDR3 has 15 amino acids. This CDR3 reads CSAKPSGGTNYEQYF. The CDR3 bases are TGCAGTGCTAAACCTAGCGGTGGGACGAATTACGAGCAGTACTTC.

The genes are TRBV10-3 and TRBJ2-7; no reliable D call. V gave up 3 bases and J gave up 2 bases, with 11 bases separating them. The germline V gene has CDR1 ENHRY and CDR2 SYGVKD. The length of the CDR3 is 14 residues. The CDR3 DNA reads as TGTGCCATCAGTGAATTAGGGAATACCTACGAGCAGTACTTC. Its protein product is CAISELGNTYEQYF.

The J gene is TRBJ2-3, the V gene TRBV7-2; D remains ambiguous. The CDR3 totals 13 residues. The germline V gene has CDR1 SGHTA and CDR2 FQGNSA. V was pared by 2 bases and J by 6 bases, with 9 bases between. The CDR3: CASSLYGSDTQYF. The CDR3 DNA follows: TGTGCCAGCAGCTTATACGGGTCCGATACGCAGTATTTT.

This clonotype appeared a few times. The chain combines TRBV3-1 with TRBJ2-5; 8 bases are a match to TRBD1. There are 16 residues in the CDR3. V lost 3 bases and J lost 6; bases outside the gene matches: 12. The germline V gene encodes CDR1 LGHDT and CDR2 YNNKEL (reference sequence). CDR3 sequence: CASSHLGQGLMKTQYF. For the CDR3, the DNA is TGTGCCAGCAGCCACCTTGGACAGGGTCTTATGAAGACCCAGTACTTC.

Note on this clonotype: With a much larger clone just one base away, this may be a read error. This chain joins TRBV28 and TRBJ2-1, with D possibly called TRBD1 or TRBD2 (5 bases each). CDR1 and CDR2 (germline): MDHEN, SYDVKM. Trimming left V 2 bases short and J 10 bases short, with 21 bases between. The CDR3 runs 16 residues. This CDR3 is CASSLRLLVGTYEQFF. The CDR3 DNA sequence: TGTGCCAGCAGTTTACGGCTGCTAGTAGGGACCTACGAGCAGTTCTTC.

The CDR3 coding sequence is TGTGCCAGCAAGCGACAGGGGGCAACAGACGAGCAGTACTTC. This encodes CASKRQGATDEQYF. J is TRBJ2-7 and V is TRBV6-5, with 10 bases aligning to TRBD1. This CDR3 spans 14 amino acids. Germline CDR1 MNHEY, CDR2 SVGAGI. The trim removed 7 bases at V and 5 bases at J, leaving 8 bases unmatched.

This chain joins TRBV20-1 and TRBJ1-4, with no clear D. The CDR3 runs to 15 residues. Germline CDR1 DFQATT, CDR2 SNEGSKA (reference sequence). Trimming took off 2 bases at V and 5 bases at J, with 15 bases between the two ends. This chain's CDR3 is CSARKVGVVNEKLFF. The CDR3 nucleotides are TGCAGTGCTAGAAAAGTGGGAGTCGTAAATGAAAAACTGTTTTTT.